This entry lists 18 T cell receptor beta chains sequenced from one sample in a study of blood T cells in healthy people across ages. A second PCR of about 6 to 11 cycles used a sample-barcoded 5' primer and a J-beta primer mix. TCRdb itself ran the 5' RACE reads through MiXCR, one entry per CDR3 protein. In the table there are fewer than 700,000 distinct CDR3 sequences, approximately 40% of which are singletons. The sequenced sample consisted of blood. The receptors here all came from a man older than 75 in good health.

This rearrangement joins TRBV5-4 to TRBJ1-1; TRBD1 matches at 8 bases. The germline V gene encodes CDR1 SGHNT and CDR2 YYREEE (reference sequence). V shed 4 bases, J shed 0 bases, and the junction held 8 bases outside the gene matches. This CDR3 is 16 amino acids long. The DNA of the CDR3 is TGTGCCAGCAGCAGGACAGGGTTTAGGGTGAACACTGAAGCTTTCTTT. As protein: CASSRTGFRVNTEAFF.

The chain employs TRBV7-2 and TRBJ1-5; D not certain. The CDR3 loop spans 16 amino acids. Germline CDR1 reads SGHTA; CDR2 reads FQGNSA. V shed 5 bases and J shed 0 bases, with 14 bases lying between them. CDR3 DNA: TGTGCCAGCAGCCTTAATAGTGCCAATAGCAATCAGCCCCAGCATTTT. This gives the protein CASSLNSANSNQPQHF.

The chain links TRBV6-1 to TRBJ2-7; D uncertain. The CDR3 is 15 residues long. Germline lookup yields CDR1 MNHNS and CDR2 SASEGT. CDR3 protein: CGGGDGRTVPYEQYF. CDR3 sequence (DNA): TGTGGCGGCGGTGACGGTCGGACGGTCCCCTACGAGCAGTACTTC.

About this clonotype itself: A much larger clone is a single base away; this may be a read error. CDR3 residues: CACSLANYEQYF. CDR3 coding DNA: TGTGCCTGCAGCTTAGCGAACTACGAGCAGTACTTC. The chain is built from TRBV7-2 and TRBJ2-7; D might be TRBD2 (5 bases). Germline CDR1 reads SGHTA; CDR2 reads FQGNSA. The CDR3 totals 12 residues.

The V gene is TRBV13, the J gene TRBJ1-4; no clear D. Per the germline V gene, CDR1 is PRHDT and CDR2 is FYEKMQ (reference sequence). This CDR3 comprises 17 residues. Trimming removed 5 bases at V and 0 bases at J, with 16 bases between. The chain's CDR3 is CASSMTGSAATNEKLFF. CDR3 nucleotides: TGTGCCAGCAGCATGACGGGATCCGCCGCAACTAATGAAAAACTGTTTTTT.

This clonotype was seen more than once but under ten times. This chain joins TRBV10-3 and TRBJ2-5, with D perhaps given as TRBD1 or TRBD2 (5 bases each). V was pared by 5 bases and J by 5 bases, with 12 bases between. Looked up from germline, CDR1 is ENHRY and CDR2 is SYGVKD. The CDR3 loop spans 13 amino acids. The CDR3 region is CAISKGTGETQYF. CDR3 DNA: TGTGCCATCAGTAAAGGGACGGGGGAGACCCAGTACTTC.

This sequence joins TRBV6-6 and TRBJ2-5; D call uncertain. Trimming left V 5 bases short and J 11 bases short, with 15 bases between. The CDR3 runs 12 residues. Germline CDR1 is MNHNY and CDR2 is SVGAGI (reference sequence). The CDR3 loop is CASSAASNEQYF. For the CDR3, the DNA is TGTGCCAGCAGTGCGGCATCCAATGAGCAGTACTTC.

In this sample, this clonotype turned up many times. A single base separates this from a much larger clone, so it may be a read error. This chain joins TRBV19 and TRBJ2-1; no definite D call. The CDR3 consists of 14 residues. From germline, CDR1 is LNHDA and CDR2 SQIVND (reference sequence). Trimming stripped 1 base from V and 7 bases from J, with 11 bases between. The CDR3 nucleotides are TGTGCCAGTAGTATAGGTGGTAGTTCGAATGAGCAGTTCTTC. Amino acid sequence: CASSIGGSSNEQFF.

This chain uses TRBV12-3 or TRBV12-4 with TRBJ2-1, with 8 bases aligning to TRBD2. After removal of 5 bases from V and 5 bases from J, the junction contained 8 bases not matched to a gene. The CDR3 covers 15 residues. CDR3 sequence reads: CASSRSGTRDNEQFF. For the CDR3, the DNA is TGTGCCAGCAGTCGCTCCGGGACTAGAGACAATGAGCAGTTCTTC.

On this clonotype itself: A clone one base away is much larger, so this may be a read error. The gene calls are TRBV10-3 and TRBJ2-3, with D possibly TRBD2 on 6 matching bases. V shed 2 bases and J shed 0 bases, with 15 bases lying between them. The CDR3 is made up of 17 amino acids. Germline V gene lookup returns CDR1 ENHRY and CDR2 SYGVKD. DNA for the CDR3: TGTGCCATCAGTGAGCAGGACTCGGGACTTAGCACAGATACGCAGTATTTT. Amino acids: CAISEQDSGLSTDTQYF.

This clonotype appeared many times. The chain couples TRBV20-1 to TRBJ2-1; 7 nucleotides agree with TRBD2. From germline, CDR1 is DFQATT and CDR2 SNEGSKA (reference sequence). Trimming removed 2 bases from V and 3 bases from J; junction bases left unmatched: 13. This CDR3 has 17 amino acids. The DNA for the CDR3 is TGCAGTGCTAGAAATCGACTAGCTGCAGGGAACTACAATGAGCAGTTCTTC. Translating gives CSARNRLAAGNYNEQFF.

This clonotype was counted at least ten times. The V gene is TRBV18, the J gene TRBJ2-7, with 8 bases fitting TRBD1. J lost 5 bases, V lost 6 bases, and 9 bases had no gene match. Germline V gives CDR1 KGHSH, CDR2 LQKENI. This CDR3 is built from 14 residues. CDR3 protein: CASSQQGGGNEQYF. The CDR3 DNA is TGTGCCAGCTCGCAACAGGGGGGCGGGAACGAGCAGTACTTC. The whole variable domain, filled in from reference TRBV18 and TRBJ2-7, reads NAGVMQNPRHLVRRRGQEARLRCSPMKGHSHVYWYRQLPEEGLKFMVYLQKENIIDESGMPKERFSAEFPKEGPSILRIQQVVRGDSAAYFCASSQQGGGNEQYFGPGTRLTVT.

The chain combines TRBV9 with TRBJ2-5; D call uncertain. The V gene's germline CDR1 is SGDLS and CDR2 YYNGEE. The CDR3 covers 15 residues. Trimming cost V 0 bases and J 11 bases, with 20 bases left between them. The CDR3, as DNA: TGTGCCAGCAGCGTAGTGCCGTCCTCGGGCAATGAGCAGTACTTC. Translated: CASSVVPSSGNEQYF.

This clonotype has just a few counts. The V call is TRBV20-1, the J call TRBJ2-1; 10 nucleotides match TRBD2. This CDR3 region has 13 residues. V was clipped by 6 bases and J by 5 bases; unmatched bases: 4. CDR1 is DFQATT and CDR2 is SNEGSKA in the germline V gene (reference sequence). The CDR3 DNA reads TGCAGTGCCGCTAGCGGGAGAGACAATGAGCAGTTCTTC. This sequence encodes CSAASGRDNEQFF.

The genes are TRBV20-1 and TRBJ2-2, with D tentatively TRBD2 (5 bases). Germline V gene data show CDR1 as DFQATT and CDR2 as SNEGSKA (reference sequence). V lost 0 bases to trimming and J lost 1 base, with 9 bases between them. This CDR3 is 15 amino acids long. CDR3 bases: TGCAGTGCTAGAGATCTAGCTGAGAACACCGGGGAGCTGTTTTTT. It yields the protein CSARDLAENTGELFF.

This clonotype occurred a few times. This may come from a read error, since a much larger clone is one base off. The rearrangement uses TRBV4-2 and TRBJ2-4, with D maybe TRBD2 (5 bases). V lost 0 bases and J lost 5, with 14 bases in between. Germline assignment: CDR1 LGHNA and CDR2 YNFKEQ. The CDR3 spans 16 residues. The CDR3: CASSQDRGGSENIQYF. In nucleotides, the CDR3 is TGTGCCAGCAGCCAAGATCGGGGTGGTTCCGAAAACATTCAGTACTTC.

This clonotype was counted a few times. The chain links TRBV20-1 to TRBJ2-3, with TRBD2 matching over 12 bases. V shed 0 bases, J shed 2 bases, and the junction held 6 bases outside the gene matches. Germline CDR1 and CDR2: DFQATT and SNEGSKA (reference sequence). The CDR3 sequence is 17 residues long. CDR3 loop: CSARDFTSGGSTDTQYF. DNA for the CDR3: TGCAGTGCTAGAGATTTTACTAGCGGGGGGTCCACAGATACGCAGTATTTT.

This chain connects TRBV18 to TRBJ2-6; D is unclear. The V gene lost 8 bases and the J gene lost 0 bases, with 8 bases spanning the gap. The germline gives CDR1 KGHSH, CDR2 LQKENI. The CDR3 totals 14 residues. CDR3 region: CASGPPSGANVLTF. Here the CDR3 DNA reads TGTGCCAGCGGACCTCCCTCTGGGGCCAACGTCCTGACTTTC.